These T cell receptor beta chains were read from a single sample in a study of control samples from healthy donors and cancer patients. TCRdb keeps only in-frame clones here, not all; method: immunoSEQ multiplex PCR. Of roughly 30,000 clones in the sample, around 90% were seen once. Sequenced input: formalin-fixed, paraffin-embedded tissue. These receptors came from a female donor with melanoma. Both conserved end residues are part of each CDR3. A D gene is named only where the DNA matches it firmly. Rows may omit the clone size; those that give it use once, few, many or a size class.

abundance: -
v_gene: TRBV10-3
len: 13
j_gene: TRBJ1-1
d_gene: -
CDR3nt: TGTGCCATCAGGACTTCAGGTGGGACTGAAGCTTTCTTT
CDR3aa: CAIRTSGGTEAFF

abundance: once
v_gene: TRBV7-2
len: 16
j_gene: TRBJ2-3
d_gene: -
CDR3nt: TGTGCCAGCAGCCGGTGGGGGGAGGAGATCCCAGATACGCAGTATTTT
CDR3aa: CASSRWGEEIPDTQYF

abundance: -
v_gene: TRBV15
len: 16
j_gene: TRBJ2-6
d_gene: -
CDR3nt: TGTGCCACCAGCAGAGCGGAGGGAACCGGGGCCAACGTCCTGACTTTC
CDR3aa: CATSRAEGTGANVLTF

abundance: -
v_gene: TRBV6-5
len: 15
j_gene: TRBJ1-2
d_gene: -
CDR3nt: TGTGCCAGCAGACCCCCCCTCGGAGGGAACTATGGCTACACCTTC
CDR3aa: CASRPPLGGNYGYTF

abundance: -
v_gene: TRBV7-8
len: 20
j_gene: TRBJ1-2
d_gene: -
CDR3nt: TGTGCCAGCAGCTTACGAAGGTTTAGCAATCCCGAGGGAACCTACTATGGCTACACCTTC
CDR3aa: CASSLRRFSNPEGTYYGYTF

abundance: -
v_gene: TRBV5-1
len: 14
j_gene: TRBJ2-3
d_gene: -
CDR3nt: TGCGCCAGCAGCCCCCAGGGGATCACAGATACGCAGTATTTT
CDR3aa: CASSPQGITDTQYF

abundance: few
v_gene: TRBV14
len: 16
j_gene: TRBJ2-3
d_gene: -
CDR3nt: TGTGCCAGCAGCCCGACTGCGTTCTGGGGCACAGATACGCAGTATTTT
CDR3aa: CASSPTAFWGTDTQYF

abundance: -
v_gene: TRBV20-1
len: 13
j_gene: TRBJ1-1
d_gene: -
CDR3nt: TGCAGTGCAAGTCTGGGGGAGGCCACTGAAGCTTTCTTT
CDR3aa: CSASLGEATEAFF

abundance: -
v_gene: TRBV5-1
len: 16
j_gene: TRBJ2-1
d_gene: -
CDR3nt: TGCGCCAGCAGCTTGCTCACGGGGCTCAACTCCAATGAGCAGTTCTTC
CDR3aa: CASSLLTGLNSNEQFF

abundance: few
v_gene: TRBV5-8
len: 15
j_gene: TRBJ1-1
d_gene: -
CDR3nt: TGTGCCAGCAGCCCTCTGCAGGGGATGAACACTGAAGCTTTCTTT
CDR3aa: CASSPLQGMNTEAFF

abundance: -
v_gene: TRBV5-4
len: 15
j_gene: TRBJ2-3
d_gene: TRBD1
CDR3nt: TGTGCCAGCAGCCCTGACAGGGGAGGAACAGATACGCAGTATTTT
CDR3aa: CASSPDRGGTDTQYF

abundance: -
v_gene: TRBV23-1
len: 14
j_gene: TRBJ1-1
d_gene: -
CDR3nt: TGCGCCAGGACTTTCCGGGCCAAGGGCACTGAAGCTTTCTTT
CDR3aa: CARTFRAKGTEAFF

abundance: -
v_gene: TRBV3-1/TRBV3-2
len: 16
j_gene: TRBJ2-2
d_gene: -
CDR3nt: TGTGCTAGCAGCCAGACCGGACTCCGTAACACCGGGGAGCTGTTTTTT
CDR3aa: CASSQTGLRNTGELFF

abundance: -
v_gene: TRBV7-3
len: 13
j_gene: TRBJ2-2
d_gene: -
CDR3nt: TGTGCCAGCAGCTTATATCCCACCGGGGAGCTGTTTTTT
CDR3aa: CASSLYPTGELFF

abundance: -
v_gene: TRBV10-2
len: 11
j_gene: TRBJ2-7
d_gene: -
CDR3nt: TGCGCCAGCACGGAGGGGTCCGAGCAGTACTTC
CDR3aa: CASTEGSEQYF

abundance: -
v_gene: TRBV6-5
len: 13
j_gene: TRBJ1-1
d_gene: -
CDR3nt: TGTGCCAGCAGTTACACGGAGGGAACTGAAGCTTTCTTT
CDR3aa: CASSYTEGTEAFF

abundance: few
v_gene: TRBV5-1
len: 16
j_gene: TRBJ2-3
d_gene: TRBD1
CDR3nt: TGCGCCAGCAGCTTAGGACAGGGGGCCCCCACAGATACGCAGTATTTT
CDR3aa: CASSLGQGAPTDTQYF

abundance: -
v_gene: TRBV27
len: 12
j_gene: TRBJ2-1
d_gene: -
CDR3nt: TGTGCCAGCAGGACCAGCTACAATGAGCAGTTCTTC
CDR3aa: CASRTSYNEQFF

abundance: few
v_gene: TRBV28
len: 17
j_gene: TRBJ2-3
d_gene: TRBD2
CDR3nt: TGTGCCAGCAGTACTGGGACTAGCGGGCTCCCCACAGATACGCAGTATTTT
CDR3aa: CASSTGTSGLPTDTQYF

abundance: -
v_gene: TRBV18
len: 14
j_gene: TRBJ2-5
d_gene: TRBD2
CDR3nt: TGTGCCAGCTCCGGACTAGCGGGAGTGGAGACCCAGTACTTC
CDR3aa: CASSGLAGVETQYF

abundance: -
v_gene: TRBV6-6
len: 13
j_gene: TRBJ1-1
d_gene: -
CDR3nt: TGTGCCAGCAGCCTACAGAGGAACACTGAAGCTTTCTTT
CDR3aa: CASSLQRNTEAFF

abundance: -
v_gene: TRBV5-1
len: 16
j_gene: TRBJ1-4
d_gene: -
CDR3nt: TGCGCCAGCAGCTTGGGGACGTCGGCAGGGAATCAAAAACTGTTTTTT
CDR3aa: CASSLGTSAGNQKLFF

abundance: -
v_gene: TRBV9
len: 16
j_gene: TRBJ2-5
d_gene: -
CDR3nt: TGTGCCAGCAGCCTTAGAGTTATTGGCAGAGGGGAGACCCAGTACTTC
CDR3aa: CASSLRVIGRGETQYF

abundance: once
v_gene: TRBV9
len: 19
j_gene: TRBJ2-6
d_gene: TRBD1
CDR3nt: TGTGCCAGCAGCGATCTGAAGGGACAGACCTTTTCTGGGGCCAACGTCCTGACTTTC
CDR3aa: CASSDLKGQTFSGANVLTF

abundance: -
v_gene: TRBV5-5
len: 14
j_gene: TRBJ1-1
d_gene: -
CDR3nt: TGTGCCAGCAGCCCCGAGGGTGGAGGGGAAGAAGCTTTCTTT
CDR3aa: CASSPEGGGEEAFF

abundance: -
v_gene: TRBV19
len: 15
j_gene: TRBJ1-5
d_gene: -
CDR3nt: TGTGCCAGTAGTGGCGGATTGAGTAGCAATCAGCCCCAGCATTTT
CDR3aa: CASSGGLSSNQPQHF

abundance: -
v_gene: TRBV5-1
len: 14
j_gene: TRBJ1-2
d_gene: -
CDR3nt: TGCGCCAGCAGGAAGGAGGGGTCTGCATATGGCTACACCTTC
CDR3aa: CASRKEGSAYGYTF

abundance: -
v_gene: TRBV5-4
len: 15
j_gene: TRBJ1-2
d_gene: -
CDR3nt: TGTGCCAGCAGCTTGGCAGGCCGAGGATTATATGGCTACACCTTC
CDR3aa: CASSLAGRGLYGYTF

abundance: -
v_gene: TRBV5-1
len: 15
j_gene: TRBJ2-5
d_gene: TRBD2
CDR3nt: TGCGCCAGCAGCTTGGCCGGGGGGTTCTCAGAGACCCAGTACTTC
CDR3aa: CASSLAGGFSETQYF

abundance: -
v_gene: TRBV2
len: 13
j_gene: TRBJ1-5
d_gene: -
CDR3nt: TGTGCCAGCAATCAAGAGGGAGGGGAGCCCCAGCATTTT
CDR3aa: CASNQEGGEPQHF

abundance: -
v_gene: TRBV7-2
len: 14
j_gene: TRBJ1-4
d_gene: -
CDR3nt: TGTGCCAGCAGCCAACAGGGAAGTAATGAAAAACTGTTTTTT
CDR3aa: CASSQQGSNEKLFF

abundance: -
v_gene: TRBV27
len: 12
j_gene: TRBJ2-2
d_gene: -
CDR3nt: TGTGCCAGCAGTTTGGCGGCCGGGGAGCTGTTTTTT
CDR3aa: CASSLAAGELFF

abundance: -
v_gene: TRBV5-6
len: 12
j_gene: TRBJ1-1
d_gene: -
CDR3nt: TGTGCCAGCAGCTTGGTAGGCACTGAAGCTTTCTTT
CDR3aa: CASSLVGTEAFF

abundance: -
v_gene: TRBV3-1/TRBV3-2
len: 16
j_gene: TRBJ1-3
d_gene: -
CDR3nt: TGTGTCAGCAGCCCCGTACCTTCCTCCTCTGGAAACACCATATATTTT
CDR3aa: CVSSPVPSSSGNTIYF

abundance: once
v_gene: TRBV13
len: 12
j_gene: TRBJ2-3
d_gene: -
CDR3nt: TGTGCCAGCAGCGCTGTGACAGATACGCAGTATTTT
CDR3aa: CASSAVTDTQYF

abundance: -
v_gene: TRBV27
len: 17
j_gene: TRBJ1-2
d_gene: TRBD1
CDR3nt: TGTGCCAGCAGTTTATCGGGGCTGACAGGGGGTAACTATGGCTACACCTTC
CDR3aa: CASSLSGLTGGNYGYTF

abundance: -
v_gene: TRBV7-9
len: 14
j_gene: TRBJ1-1
d_gene: -
CDR3nt: TGTGCCAGCAGCTTAGGAGGGGTGAACACTGAAGCTTTCTTT
CDR3aa: CASSLGGVNTEAFF

abundance: -
v_gene: TRBV6-5
len: 14
j_gene: TRBJ2-7
d_gene: TRBD1
CDR3nt: TGTGCCAGCAGTCCCCGGGACAGGGATCGGGAGCAGTACTTC
CDR3aa: CASSPRDRDREQYF

abundance: -
v_gene: TRBV21-1
len: 13
j_gene: TRBJ2-5
d_gene: -
CDR3nt: TGTGCCAGCAGCAAAGGAGGGTGGGAGACCCAGTACTTC
CDR3aa: CASSKGGWETQYF

abundance: few
v_gene: TRBV7-9
len: 14
j_gene: TRBJ1-1
d_gene: -
CDR3nt: TGTGCCAGCACCCTACAGGGAGCGAACACTGAAGCTTTCTTT
CDR3aa: CASTLQGANTEAFF

abundance: -
v_gene: TRBV21-1
len: 15
j_gene: TRBJ1-5
d_gene: -
CDR3nt: TGTGCCAGCAGCAAACCAGAAGTTAGCAATCAGCCCCAGCATTTT
CDR3aa: CASSKPEVSNQPQHF

abundance: -
v_gene: TRBV13
len: 15
j_gene: TRBJ1-2
d_gene: TRBD1
CDR3nt: TGTGCCAGCAGCCAATTCCAGGGGGTCGGATATGGCTACACCTTC
CDR3aa: CASSQFQGVGYGYTF

abundance: -
v_gene: TRBV2
len: 15
j_gene: TRBJ2-2
d_gene: TRBD1
CDR3nt: TGTGCCAGCAGTGAGCAGGGGGCTGATACCGGGGAGCTGTTTTTT
CDR3aa: CASSEQGADTGELFF

abundance: -
v_gene: TRBV7-2
len: 15
j_gene: TRBJ1-2
d_gene: TRBD1
CDR3nt: TGTGCCAGCAGCTCCCAGGGGGCGGTTCCCTATGGCTACACCTTC
CDR3aa: CASSSQGAVPYGYTF

abundance: once
v_gene: TRBV6-1
len: 16
j_gene: TRBJ2-1
d_gene: -
CDR3nt: TGTGCCAGCAGTGTTGTGGGGCAGGGGCCTTACAATGAGCAGTTCTTC
CDR3aa: CASSVVGQGPYNEQFF

abundance: once
v_gene: TRBV5-1
len: 14
j_gene: TRBJ1-4
d_gene: TRBD1
CDR3nt: TGCGCCAGCAGCTTGGCCTCAGGGGGGGAAAAACTGTTTTTT
CDR3aa: CASSLASGGEKLFF

abundance: once
v_gene: TRBV19
len: 15
j_gene: TRBJ1-1
d_gene: -
CDR3nt: TGTGCCAGTACCCTTTTAGGCAGGGTGAACACTGAAGCTTTCTTT
CDR3aa: CASTLLGRVNTEAFF

abundance: -
v_gene: TRBV30
len: 13
j_gene: TRBJ1-2
d_gene: -
CDR3nt: TGTGCCTGGAGTGTTGGGCAGACCTATGGCTACACCTTC
CDR3aa: CAWSVGQTYGYTF

abundance: -
v_gene: TRBV20-1
len: 14
j_gene: TRBJ2-7
d_gene: -
CDR3nt: TGCAGTGCTAGTCTACCTGGAGGCTCCTACGAGCAGTACTTC
CDR3aa: CSASLPGGSYEQYF

abundance: -
v_gene: TRBV27
len: 16
j_gene: TRBJ1-2
d_gene: TRBD1
CDR3nt: TGTGCCACCTTACGGACAGGGGCCGAGGGGATATATGGCTACACCTTC
CDR3aa: CATLRTGAEGIYGYTF

abundance: -
v_gene: TRBV11-2
len: 13
j_gene: TRBJ2-5
d_gene: -
CDR3nt: TGTGCCAGCAGCCAAGGACAGCGCGAGACCCAGTACTTC
CDR3aa: CASSQGQRETQYF

abundance: -
v_gene: TRBV12-3/TRBV12-4
len: 13
j_gene: TRBJ2-1
d_gene: TRBD2
CDR3nt: TGTGCCAGCAGCTCCGGACTAGACAATGAGCAGTTCTTC
CDR3aa: CASSSGLDNEQFF

abundance: -
v_gene: TRBV6-1
len: 13
j_gene: TRBJ1-5
d_gene: -
CDR3nt: TGTGCCAGCAGTGAAGTTAGGAATCAGCCCCAGCATTTT
CDR3aa: CASSEVRNQPQHF

abundance: -
v_gene: TRBV14
len: 11
j_gene: TRBJ2-7
d_gene: -
CDR3nt: TGTGCCAGCAGCTATCAGCGGGAGCAGTACTTC
CDR3aa: CASSYQREQYF

abundance: -
v_gene: TRBV7-8
len: 13
j_gene: TRBJ1-2
d_gene: -
CDR3nt: TGTGCCAGCAGCTTAGGGGGAACCTATGGCTACACCTTC
CDR3aa: CASSLGGTYGYTF

abundance: -
v_gene: TRBV25-1
len: 16
j_gene: TRBJ2-1
d_gene: TRBD1
CDR3nt: TGTGCCAGCAGTGAAACCTTGACAGGGGGGGTGAATGAGCAGTTCTTC
CDR3aa: CASSETLTGGVNEQFF

abundance: -
v_gene: TRBV5-1
len: 14
j_gene: TRBJ1-2
d_gene: TRBD1
CDR3nt: TGCGCCAGCAGCACCGGGACAGGGGGCTATGGCTACACCTTC
CDR3aa: CASSTGTGGYGYTF

abundance: -
v_gene: TRBV18
len: 14
j_gene: TRBJ2-3
d_gene: -
CDR3nt: TGTGCCAGCTCACTCAGGCAGAATTCAGATACGCAGTATTTT
CDR3aa: CASSLRQNSDTQYF

abundance: -
v_gene: TRBV7-2
len: 14
j_gene: TRBJ2-3
d_gene: TRBD1
CDR3nt: TGTGCCAGCAGCACACAGGGGGCCGGGGATACGCAGTATTTT
CDR3aa: CASSTQGAGDTQYF

abundance: -
v_gene: TRBV11-2
len: 15
j_gene: TRBJ2-3
d_gene: TRBD2
CDR3nt: TGTGCCAGCAGCTTCAGACTAGCGGGGGTGGGGACGCAGTATTTT
CDR3aa: CASSFRLAGVGTQYF